Included here is one T cell receptor (beta chain) sequence, with context. As yet, its antigen is unknown. This sample was included in a study of cytomegalovirus exposure and HLA in healthy donors. Whole-study results and caveats: Researchers counted over 150 TCR beta chains as cytomegalovirus-associated.

J gave up 10 bases and V 5 bases, and 13 bases lay outside the gene matches. Germline V gives CDR1 SEHNR, CDR2 FQNEAQ (reference sequence). The CDR3 extends over 15 amino acids. Method: immunoSEQ multiplex PCR; TCRdb's copy keeps in-frame clones and lacks some. The sample holds hundreds of thousands of clones, about nine tenths seen once. The source of this sequence is a woman aged 18-35 years in good health and CMV-seropositive. The sequenced sample was PBMCs. The chain couples TRBV7-9 to TRBJ1-4; TRBD1 agrees at 7 bases. The CDR3 coding sequence is TGTGCCAGCAGCAGGGCGGGACAGATATTTGTAAAACTGTTTTTT. This gives the protein CASSRAGQIFVKLFF.